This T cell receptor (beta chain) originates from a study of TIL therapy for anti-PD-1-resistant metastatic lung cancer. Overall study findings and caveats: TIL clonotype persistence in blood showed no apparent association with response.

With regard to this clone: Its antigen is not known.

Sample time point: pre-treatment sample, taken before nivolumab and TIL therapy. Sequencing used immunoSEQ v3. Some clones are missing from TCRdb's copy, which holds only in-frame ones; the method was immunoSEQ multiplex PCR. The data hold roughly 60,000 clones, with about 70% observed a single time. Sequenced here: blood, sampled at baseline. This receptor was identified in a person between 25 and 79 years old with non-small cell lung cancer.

The CDR3 sequence: CASSLAAGGSEQYF. Here the CDR3 DNA reads TGTGCCAGCAGCTTAGCGGCAGGGGGCAGCGAGCAGTACTTC. The chain employs TRBV7-6 and TRBJ2-7; 8 bases match TRBD1. After removal of 0 bases from V and 6 bases from J, the junction contained 4 bases not matched to a gene. From germline, CDR1 is SGHVS and CDR2 FNYEAQ. CDR3 length: 14 amino acids. The whole variable domain, remainder taken from reference TRBV7-6 and TRBJ2-7, is GAGVSQSPRYKVTKRGQDVALRCDPISGHVSLYWYRQALGQGPEFLTYFNYEAQQDKSGLPNDRFSAERPEGSISTLTIQRTEQRDSAMYRCASSLAAGGSEQYFGPGTRLTVT.